Listed here are 25 T cell receptor beta chains from one sample, sequenced in a study of blood T cell repertoires in COVID-19. This table comes from immunoSEQ multiplex PCR, and its TCRdb copy is limited to in-frame clones, with some not included. This sample carries roughly 110,000 clones, 65% to 80% of them seen once, and the ten largest clones take around 4.4%. What was sequenced was peripheral blood. Source of these receptors: a man aged 70 or older with acute or convalescent COVID-19.

This chain links TRBV25-1 with TRBJ1-3, with 8 bases aligning to TRBD1. From germline, CDR1 is MGHDK and CDR2 SYGVNS. The CDR3 consists of 16 residues. With 4 bases clipped from V and 1 base from J, the junction kept 6 bases outside the gene matches. In nucleotides, the CDR3 is TGTGCCAGCAGTGCGGGGACAGGCCGATCTGGAAACACCATATATTTT. This translates into CASSAGTGRSGNTIYF. The entire variable domain, with the rest obtained from reference TRBV25-1 and TRBJ1-3, is as follows: EADIYQTPRYLVIGTGKKITLECSQTMGHDKMYWYQQDPGMELHLIHYSYGVNSTEKGDLSSESTVSRIRTEHFPLTLESARPSHTSQYLCASSAGTGRSGNTIYFGEGSWLTVV.

This clone occurred once. The chain has TRBV2 and TRBJ2-7; 10 bases are shared with TRBD2. There are 15 residues in the CDR3. Germline values: CDR1 SNHLY, CDR2 FYNNEI. The V and J ends lost 5 bases and 3 bases, in that order; junction bases with no gene match: 7. CDR3 nucleotides: TGTGCCAGCAGTTTAGAGCGGGGGGGAAACTACGAGCAGTACTTC. This gives the protein CASSLERGGNYEQYF.

The chain is built from TRBV19 and TRBJ1-2, with D possibly TRBD1 on 5 matching bases. Germline assignment: CDR1 LNHDA and CDR2 SQIVND (reference sequence). This CDR3 has 14 amino acids. Deletions cut 1 base from V and 4 bases from J, with 10 bases between. The CDR3 loop reads CASSIVGDSYGYTF. CDR3 DNA: TGTGCCAGTAGTATAGTGGGCGACAGCTATGGCTACACCTTC.

The chain is built from TRBV7-9 and TRBJ1-1; 8 nucleotides agree with TRBD1. J gave up 0 bases and V 1 base, and 10 bases lay outside the gene matches. The germline V gene has CDR1 SEHNR and CDR2 FQNEAQ (reference sequence). The CDR3 runs 18 residues. The CDR3 region is CASSLVDLRQGMNTEAFF. As DNA, the CDR3 is TGTGCCAGCAGCTTAGTTGATTTGAGACAGGGGATGAACACTGAAGCTTTCTTT.

V is TRBV6-5 and J is TRBJ1-5, with D unclear. Trimming removed 0 bases from V and 5 bases from J, with 11 bases in between. This CDR3 has 15 amino acids. Germline CDR1 MNHEY, CDR2 SVGAGI. The CDR3 protein is CASSYSGGSDQPQHF. DNA of the CDR3: TGTGCCAGCAGTTACTCGGGAGGGAGTGATCAGCCCCAGCATTTT.

The V gene is TRBV6-5, the J gene TRBJ2-1, with 15 bases identical to TRBD2. The V gene end was trimmed by 5 bases and the J gene end by 13 bases; junction bases not matched to a gene: 9. The CDR3 loop spans 15 amino acids. The germline gives CDR1 MNHEY, CDR2 SVGAGI. Here the CDR3 reads CASSPGLAGGKIQFF. The CDR3 nucleotides are TGTGCCAGCAGTCCGGGACTAGCGGGGGGTAAGATTCAGTTCTTC.

This clone was seen a handful of times. The rearrangement joins TRBV15 to TRBJ1-1; D is undetermined. Trimming cost V 0 bases and J 4 bases, with 9 bases left between them. The CDR3 is 14 amino acids. Germline CDR1 LNHNV, CDR2 YYDKDF (reference sequence). The CDR3 DNA reads TGTGCCACCAGCAGAGACACGGTAGCCACTGAAGCTTTCTTT. This codes for CATSRDTVATEAFF.

This sequence joins TRBV6-2 or TRBV6-3 and TRBJ2-7; 11 bases fit TRBD2. This CDR3 has 16 amino acids. Germline CDR1 and CDR2: MNHEY and SVGEGT. V trimming: 4 bases; J trimming: 2 bases; junction bases outside the gene matches: 7. The CDR3 DNA sequence: TGTGCCAGCAGTTCGATACTAGCGGGGGCCCCCTACGAGCAGTACTTC. It yields the protein CASSSILAGAPYEQYF.

This rearrangement joins TRBV5-1 to TRBJ2-7; D gene unclear. With 4 bases removed from V and 0 bases from J, the gap between germline ends came to 11 bases. The CDR3 length is 14 residues. From germline, CDR1 is SGHRS and CDR2 YFSETQ. The CDR3 spells CASSEAALSYEQYF. Here the CDR3 DNA reads TGCGCCAGCAGCGAGGCAGCTCTCTCCTACGAGCAGTACTTC. The variable domain in full, with the rest retrieved from reference TRBV5-1 and TRBJ2-7, is KAGVTQTPRYLIKTRGQQVTLSCSPISGHRSVSWYQQTPGQGLQFLFEYFSETQRNKGNFPGRFSGRQFSNSRSEMNVSTLELGDSALYLCASSEAALSYEQYFGPGTRLTVT.

The chain recombines TRBV2 with TRBJ2-5; TRBD2 matches at 12 bases. The CDR3 sequence is 17 residues long. The V gene's germline CDR1 is SNHLY and CDR2 FYNNEI. Losses at the gene ends were 5 bases for V and 1 base for J; bases not matched to a gene: 8. In DNA form, the CDR3 reads TGTGCCAGCAGTACCACTAGCGGGGGGACGATCCAAGAGACCCAGTACTTC. It codes for CASSTTSGGTIQETQYF.

The chain is built from TRBV18 and TRBJ2-1; 8 bases line up with TRBD2. Germline values: CDR1 KGHSH, CDR2 LQKENI. The CDR3 extends over 17 amino acids. Unmatched junction bases numbered 9, after V lost 2 bases and J lost 3 bases. CDR3 sequence: CASSPVQAGDLYNEQFF. CDR3 nucleotides: TGTGCCAGCTCACCAGTGCAAGCGGGGGACCTCTACAATGAGCAGTTCTTC.

This clone was counted only a few times. CDR3: CASSFGDRVNSPLHF. In DNA, the CDR3 is TGTGCCAGCAGCTTCGGGGACAGGGTGAATTCACCCCTCCACTTT. The chain employs TRBV7-2 and TRBJ1-6; 9 nucleotides line up with TRBD1. V lost 3 bases and J lost 7; bases outside the gene matches: 4. CDR1 SGHTA and CDR2 FQGNSA come from the germline V gene. The CDR3 has 15 amino acids.

This rearrangement joins TRBV7-6 to TRBJ2-5, with TRBD1 matching 9 bases. Germline trimming cut 0 bases from V and 3 bases from J; bases unmatched to any gene: 2. CDR1 is SGHVS and CDR2 is FNYEAQ in the germline V gene. This CDR3 is built from 15 residues. DNA for the CDR3: TGTGCCAGCAGCTTAGCTGGGACAGGGAAAGAGACCCAGTACTTC. Amino acid sequence: CASSLAGTGKETQYF.

This chain joins TRBV9 and TRBJ2-1; 13 positions match TRBD2. There are 15 residues in the CDR3. Looked up from germline, CDR1 is SGDLS and CDR2 is YYNGEE. Trimming took 4 bases from V and 8 from J; bases not matched to a gene: 6. CDR3 bases: TGTGCCAGCAGCCGTACTAGCGGGGGGGCCGATGAGCAGTTCTTC. Its protein product is CASSRTSGGADEQFF.

This clone was found once. The chain combines TRBV3-1 (or the pseudogene TRBV3-2) with TRBJ1-2; no reliable D call. Trimming took 1 base from V and 4 from J, leaving 10 bases between them. The CDR3 sequence is 14 residues long. Germline V CDR1 and CDR2: LGHDT, YNNKEL (reference sequence). CDR3 in DNA: TGTGCCAGCAGCCAAGGTGGCAGATCCTATGGCTACACCTTC. Its translation is CASSQGGRSYGYTF.

The chain carries TRBV6-4 and TRBJ1-2, with D possibly TRBD1 on 6 matching bases. Trimming took off 0 bases at V and 7 bases at J, with 15 bases between the two ends. Germline-derived CDR1 and CDR2 are MRHNA and SNTAGT. The CDR3 spans 15 residues. CDR3 amino acids: CASSDSGGPLSGYTF. The CDR3, as DNA: TGTGCCAGCAGTGACTCGGGGGGGCCTCTCTCTGGCTACACCTTC.

The gene calls are TRBV5-4 and TRBJ2-7; 7 positions match TRBD1. The CDR3 has 14 amino acids. CDR1 and CDR2 from the germline V gene are SGHNT and YYREEE (reference sequence). J was trimmed by 4 bases and V by 4 bases; bases with no gene match: 8. This CDR3 reads CASSQDRHSYEQYF. CDR3 DNA sequence: TGTGCCAGCAGCCAGGACAGGCATTCATACGAGCAGTACTTC.

The count of this clone is one. This rearrangement joins TRBV7-9 to TRBJ2-3; a possible D gene is TRBD1 (6 bases). Germline V gives CDR1 SEHNR, CDR2 FQNEAQ (reference sequence). V gave up 0 bases and J gave up 6 bases, with 16 bases separating them. This CDR3 spans 16 amino acids. The CDR3 region has the DNA TGTGCCAGCAGCTTAGCTTCGAGGGGGAGTGAGGATACGCAGTATTTT. Its translation is CASSLASRGSEDTQYF.

The chain links TRBV6-6 to TRBJ2-7; D may be TRBD1 (7 bases). The length of the CDR3 is 14 residues. Trimming left V 0 bases short and J 5 bases short, with 11 bases between. Looked up from germline, CDR1 is MNHNY and CDR2 is SVGAGI (reference sequence). This chain's CDR3 is CASSYSEGANEQYF. The CDR3 region has the DNA TGTGCCAGCAGTTACTCGGAGGGGGCGAACGAGCAGTACTTC.

Notes on this clone: This sample also contains other DNA sequences that code for the same CDR3. The chain uses TRBV5-1 and TRBJ2-1; 8 bases map to TRBD2. Germline CDR1 and CDR2: SGHRS and YFSETQ. The junction had 2 bases not matched to a gene; V was cut back by 2 bases and J by 10 bases. The CDR3 is 12 residues long. The CDR3 loop is CASSLAGVEQFF. The CDR3 DNA reads as TGCGCCAGCAGCTTAGCGGGGGTAGAGCAGTTCTTC.

This clone was seen only a few times. J is TRBJ1-4 and V is TRBV2, with 9 nucleotides matching TRBD1. The CDR3 consists of 15 residues. V dropped 2 bases and J dropped 3; count of bases not matched to a gene: 1. CDR1 and CDR2 from the germline V gene are SNHLY and FYNNEI. The CDR3 reads CASSERDRANEKLFF. CDR3 nucleotides: TGTGCCAGCAGTGAACGGGACAGGGCTAATGAAAAACTGTTTTTT.

The rearrangement joins TRBV29-1 to TRBJ2-2; 8 bases line up with TRBD1. Germline-derived CDR1 and CDR2 are SQVTM and ANQGSEA. The CDR3 extends over 12 amino acids. V lost 7 bases to trimming and J lost 8 bases; unmatched junction nucleotides: 6. CDR3 DNA sequence: TGCAGCGCTGGACAGGGTAAAGGGGAGCTGTTTTTT. Protein sequence: CSAGQGKGELFF.

This rearrangement joins TRBV23-1 to TRBJ2-7; TRBD1 agrees at 9 bases. TRBV23-1 is treated as an ORF (open reading frame) with a function not yet certain. The trim removed 6 bases at V and 6 bases at J, leaving 6 bases unmatched. This CDR3 has 13 amino acids. This CDR3 is CASSRDRVCEQYF. The CDR3 DNA follows: TGCGCCAGCAGCCGGGACAGGGTGTGCGAGCAGTACTTC.

This chain links TRBV2 with TRBJ1-3; TRBD1 is a possible D gene (5 bases). The CDR3 has 14 residues. Trimming took off 6 bases at V and 1 base at J, with 10 bases between the two ends. Germline V lookup: CDR1 SNHLY, CDR2 FYNNEI. CDR3: CASSGGGSGNTIYF. CDR3 coding DNA: TGTGCCAGCAGCGGTGGGGGGTCTGGAAACACCATATATTTT.

V gene TRBV24-1 combines with J gene TRBJ2-1; 9 positions agree with TRBD1. The V and J ends lost 4 bases and 6 bases, in that order; junction bases with no gene match: 12. The CDR3 loop spans 17 amino acids. Germline lookup yields CDR1 KGHDR and CDR2 SFDVKD. CDR3: CATSDSDGTGHPNEQFF. DNA of the CDR3: TGTGCCACCAGTGACTCCGACGGGACAGGGCATCCCAATGAGCAGTTCTTC.